This T cell receptor beta chain was observed in a study of regulatory T cells in long-lasting Graves disease. Regarding the study as a whole: Persistent disease exhibited a predilection for TRBV28, TRBJ1-2 and TRBJ2-5. A reduction in accuracy may have resulted from the small sample size.

Sample time point: persistent/refractory GD, antithyroid drugs over 5 years with positive TRAb. Generation of the TCR library employed RNA extracted from PBMCs. In each case, Graves' disease was diagnosed per American Thyroid Association guidelines. The V end lost 2 bases, the J end lost 3 bases, and 17 bases lay between the germline ends. The CDR3 is 17 amino acids. Germline-derived CDR1 and CDR2 are MNHEY and SVGAGI. In this sample, this clonotype turned up a few times. The target antigen is unknown. Researchers made TCR beta libraries by using iRepertoire HTBI primers and running Arm-PCR on CDR3 regions. Authors' data handling: Segment identification across samples yielded 62 TRBV and 14 to 15 TRBJ segments. TCRdb re-called the multiplex PCR reads with MiXCR, one entry per CDR3 protein. The authors' filters were not applied to this entry. The table includes 360,000 or so distinct CDR3 sequences, roughly 24% detected once.

The sample here was peripheral blood mononuclear cells (PBMCs), taken when the disease was refractory, from a patient treated with antithyroid drugs. The receptor comes from a woman aged 35 to 49 with Graves disease. The chain carries TRBV6-5 and TRBJ2-4, with a weak D call TRBD2 (5 bases). In nucleotides, the CDR3 is TGTGCCAGCAGTTACCGGTCGGAGGTGTTTGGCAAAAACATTCAGTACTTC. Its translation: CASSYRSEVFGKNIQYF.